This T cell receptor (beta chain) was profiled in a study of regulatory T cells in long-lasting Graves disease. Library construction for TCR beta used iRepertoire HTBI primers and Arm-PCR of CDR3 regions. TCRdb ran MiXCR on the multiplex PCR reads and lists one entry per CDR3 protein. The repertoire holds hundreds of thousands of distinct CDR3 sequences, with over 12% as singletons. Time point in this sample: newly diagnosed GD, antithyroid drugs for less than 3 months. From PBMCs, RNA was extracted and then used to make the TCR library. There are 13 residues in the CDR3. Deletions cut 4 bases from V and 3 bases from J, with 9 bases between. Germline CDR1 SGHDT, CDR2 YYEEEE. These data are also associated with another study on T cells in Graves' hyperthyroidism and ophthalmopathy.

The chain links TRBV5-6 to TRBJ2-3; no firm D call. Sequenced material: peripheral blood mononuclear cells (PBMCs), taken at new diagnosis, from a patient treated with antithyroid drugs. The receptor's source is a woman in her thirties or forties with Graves disease. CDR3 coding DNA: TGTGCCAGCAGCCCCATTCCAACAGATACGCAGTATTTT. Translated, it gives CASSPIPTDTQYF.